A selection of T cell receptor beta chains follows, all from one sample in a study of cytomegalovirus exposure and HLA in healthy donors. TCRdb's table, derived via immunoSEQ multiplex PCR, lists solely in-frame clones and lacks some. The sample has 50,000 to 65,000 clones, 85% to 95% seen once. The sequencing sample was made of PBMCs. The origin of the receptors is a woman in her late teens or twenties in good health and CMV-seropositive. Each CDR3 is given with its conserved first and last residue. A D gene is named only where the DNA matches it firmly. A clone size is listed for some rows: how often the clone was seen (once, few, many), or a class if it is expanded.

>TRBV27|TRBJ2-3|NA|TRBD2|17
TGTGCCAGCAGTTTACGGGCGCTAGCGGGAGGTGGTGATACGCAGTATTTT
CASSLRALAGGGDTQYF
>TRBV7-8|TRBJ2-2|NA|TRBD2|16
TGTGCCAGCGAGGCTAGGCTAGCGGGAGTTGCCGGGGAGCTGTTTTTT
CASEARLAGVAGELFF
>TRBV28|TRBJ2-7|NA|NA|15
TGTGCCAGCCCTCCCCCGGTTTCGGAGAACTACGAGCAGTACTTC
CASPPPVSENYEQYF
>TRBV5-4|TRBJ1-2|NA|NA|13
TGTGCCAGCAGCTTGAGCAATAACTATGGCTACACCTTC
CASSLSNNYGYTF
>TRBV28|TRBJ1-1|NA|NA|16
TGTGCCAGCAGTTTAAGTGTCGGTGCAGGGAACACTGAAGCTTTCTTT
CASSLSVGAGNTEAFF
>TRBV27|TRBJ2-7|NA|NA|14
TGTGCCAGCAGTTCGGTGGGGAGCTCCTACGAGCAGTACTTC
CASSSVGSSYEQYF
>TRBV18|TRBJ2-3|NA|NA|14
TGTGCCAGCTCACCGGGGGCGGGAGCAGATACGCAGTATTTT
CASSPGAGADTQYF
>TRBV2|TRBJ2-2|NA|TRBD2|16
TGTGCCAGCAGTGAGTTCCTAGCGGGAAACACCGGGGAGCTGTTTTTT
CASSEFLAGNTGELFF
>TRBV7-8|TRBJ1-1|NA|NA|12
TGTGCCAGCAGCTTAAGCGACACTGAAGCTTTCTTT
CASSLSDTEAFF
>TRBV5-1|TRBJ1-1|NA|NA|13
TGCGCCAGCAGCTTGGTCGGTGACACTGAAGCTTTCTTT
CASSLVGDTEAFF
>TRBV6-5|TRBJ2-2|NA|TRBD2|15
TGTGCCAGCAGCACCGGGACTAGAGGTACCGGGGAGCTGTTTTTT
CASSTGTRGTGELFF
>TRBV18|TRBJ1-6|once|NA|16
TGTGCCAGCTCACTCGGACAGACCTCGGGTGGTTCACCCCTCCACTTT
CASSLGQTSGGSPLHF
>TRBV7-2|TRBJ1-2|NA|NA|13
TGTGCCAGCAGCCCGGACAGCAACTATGGCTACACCTTC
CASSPDSNYGYTF
>TRBV28|TRBJ1-2|NA|NA|14
TGTGCCAGCAGCCAAACGGGGATTGGGATCGGCTACACCTTC
CASSQTGIGIGYTF
>TRBV4-2|TRBJ1-3|once|NA|17
TGTGCCAGCAGCCAAGGTGTACTCTCGGGCTCTGGAAACACCATATATTTT
CASSQGVLSGSGNTIYF
>TRBV5-1|TRBJ1-2|NA|TRBD1|14
TGCGCCAGCAGCTTGCCAGGGACAGGAAACGGCTACACCTTC
CASSLPGTGNGYTF
>TRBV28|TRBJ1-4|NA|NA|15
TGTGCCAGCAGTTATGCCCGGAGAATCAATGAAAAACTGTTTTTT
CASSYARRINEKLFF
>TRBV4-1|TRBJ1-1|NA|NA|15
TGCGCCAGCAGCCACGAGGTGGATCGGAACACTGAAGCTTTCTTT
CASSHEVDRNTEAFF
>TRBV5-1|TRBJ2-1|NA|NA|15
TGCGCCAGCAGACGGGACTGGACATCCTACAATGAGCAGTTCTTC
CASRRDWTSYNEQFF
>TRBV6-4|TRBJ1-4|NA|NA|14
TGTGCCAGCAGTGACTCGCCAGGTCTCGGAAAACTGTTTTTT
CASSDSPGLGKLFF
>TRBV5-6|TRBJ2-5|NA|NA|13
TGTGCCAGCAGCCGGACAGCACAAGAGACCCAGTACTTC
CASSRTAQETQYF
>TRBV7-6|TRBJ1-6|once|TRBD1|15
TGTGCCAGCAGCTTATACGGACAGGGGAAATCACCCCTCCACTTT
CASSLYGQGKSPLHF
>TRBV18|TRBJ2-7|NA|NA|13
TGTGCCAGCCAAAAAATCAGCTCCTACGAGCAGTACTTC
CASQKISSYEQYF
>TRBV28|TRBJ2-1|NA|TRBD2|13
TGTGCCAGCAGGACTAGCGGCTTAAATGAGCAGTTCTTC
CASRTSGLNEQFF
>TRBV6-5|TRBJ2-7|NA|NA|11
TGTGCCAGCAGTTCCCTCTACGAGCAGTACTTC
CASSSLYEQYF
>TRBV10-3|TRBJ1-1|NA|TRBD1|12
TGTGCCATCAGTAGGACAGGCTTAGAAGCTTTCTTT
CAISRTGLEAFF
>TRBV28|TRBJ1-5|NA|TRBD1|15
TGTGCCAGCAGTTTGGACAGGGGCCTGAATCAGCCCCAGCATTTT
CASSLDRGLNQPQHF
>TRBV5-1|TRBJ1-1|NA|TRBD1|15
TGCGCCAGCAGGTTCCTGGGACAGCTGAACACTGAAGCTTTCTTT
CASRFLGQLNTEAFF
>TRBV6-1|TRBJ2-1|NA|TRBD2|14
TGTGCCAGCGTTTCTAGCGGAGCATACAATGAGCAGTTCTTC
CASVSSGAYNEQFF
>TRBV4-3|TRBJ1-4|once|NA|14
TGCGCCAGCAGCCAGGGGGGGCCGTGGGAAAAACTGTTTTTT
CASSQGGPWEKLFF
>TRBV7-3|TRBJ2-1|NA|TRBD1|16
TGTGCCAGCAGCCCGGAACCGGGACAGGGTAGGAATGAGCAGTTCTTC
CASSPEPGQGRNEQFF
>TRBV28|TRBJ2-3|NA|NA|16
TGTGCCAGCAGTTCCGTTAGCGGACCTAGCACAGATACGCAGTATTTT
CASSSVSGPSTDTQYF
>TRBV14|TRBJ2-7|NA|TRBD2|14
TGTGCCAGCGTACGGCTAGCGGGAAACTACGAGCAGTACTTC
CASVRLAGNYEQYF
>TRBV2|TRBJ1-5|NA|NA|11
TGTGCCAGCAGTGGAGGACTCGCCCAGCATTTT
CASSGGLAQHF
>TRBV6-5|TRBJ1-5|few|TRBD1|15
TGTGCCAGCAGCCGGGGACAGGGGAACAATCAGCCCCAGCATTTT
CASSRGQGNNQPQHF
>TRBV7-3|TRBJ2-5|NA|TRBD2|17
TGTGCCAGCAGCTTAAGTTCTAGCGGGAGGGCTGTAGAGACCCAGTACTTC
CASSLSSSGRAVETQYF
>TRBV9|TRBJ2-3|NA|TRBD2|16
TGTGCCAGCAGCGTAGTAGCGGGGGATAGCACAGATACGCAGTATTTT
CASSVVAGDSTDTQYF
>TRBV27|TRBJ2-7|NA|NA|14
TGTGCCAGCAGTTTATCGATACAGGGCTACGAGCAGTACTTC
CASSLSIQGYEQYF
>TRBV19|TRBJ1-2|NA|TRBD1|15
TGTGCCAGTAGCAACACAGGGGTCTGGAATTATGGCTACACCTTC
CASSNTGVWNYGYTF
>TRBV27|TRBJ2-2|NA|NA|12
TGTGCCAGCAGTTTTCCCGCCGGGGAGCTGTTTTTT
CASSFPAGELFF
>TRBV28|TRBJ1-5|NA|NA|14
TGTGCCAGCACTACACCCAGGGTCTTACAGCCCCAGCATTTT
CASTTPRVLQPQHF
>TRBV27|TRBJ2-1|once|TRBD2|13
TGTGCCAGCAAGCGGGAGTTACACAATGAGCAGTTCTTC
CASKRELHNEQFF
>TRBV19|TRBJ2-5|NA|TRBD2|16
TGTGCCAGTAGTTCCCTACCGAGGGGAGGGGAAGAGACCCAGTACTTC
CASSSLPRGGEETQYF
>TRBV6-4|TRBJ1-6|NA|TRBD1|15
TGTGCCAGCAGAAGGACAGGGCTTTGGAGTTCACCCCTCCACTTT
CASRRTGLWSSPLHF
>TRBV2|TRBJ2-3|NA|TRBD2|17
TGTGCCAGCAGGGCCCCATCTAGCGGAGGCGGTGCAGATACGCAGTATTTT
CASRAPSSGGGADTQYF
>TRBV10-2|TRBJ1-1|NA|TRBD1|13
TGCGCCAGCAGGGGGACAGCTTTAACTGAAGCTTTCTTT
CASRGTALTEAFF
>TRBV6-4|TRBJ2-1|NA|TRBD1|16
TGTGCCAGCAGCATACAGGGGGGCAGCTCCTACAATGAGCAGTTCTTC
CASSIQGGSSYNEQFF
>TRBV30|TRBJ2-2|NA|TRBD2|14
TGTGCCTGGAGTGGGACTAGGTACACCGGGGAGCTGTTTTTT
CAWSGTRYTGELFF
>TRBV5-1|TRBJ2-3|NA|TRBD1|14
TGCGCCAGCAGAGGGACAGAAGGCACAGATACGCAGTATTTT
CASRGTEGTDTQYF
>TRBV29-1|TRBJ2-7|NA|NA|14
TGCAGCGTCGCTCGGACCGGGAACGGCTTCGAGCAGTACTTC
CSVARTGNGFEQYF
>TRBV2|TRBJ2-3|NA|NA|14
TGTGCCAGCAGTGGTGGGCGGGGCGCAGATACGCAGTATTTT
CASSGGRGADTQYF
>TRBV20-1|TRBJ1-1|NA|NA|11
TGCAGTGCTAGGGTAGTCACTGAAGCTTTCTTT
CSARVVTEAFF
>TRBV6-1|TRBJ2-5|NA|TRBD1|14
TGTGCCAGCAGTGAAACACAGGGGCAGGAGACCCAGTACTTC
CASSETQGQETQYF
>TRBV11-2|TRBJ1-1|NA|TRBD1|15
TGTGCCAGCAGCTTAGAATGGGACAGGGGGACTGAAGCTTTCTTT
CASSLEWDRGTEAFF